Listed below are T cell receptor beta chains from one sample, sequenced in a study of graft-versus-host responses after intestinal transplantation. Which antigens these TCRs recognize remains unknown. TCRdb's copy holds only in-frame clones and misses some; the assay was immunoSEQ multiplex PCR. The data hold just under 65,000 clones, with roughly nine tenths observed a single time. The specimen was unstimulated CD8+ T cells sorted from spleen or lymph node cells, collected before transplant. The receptors shown here come from a human donor who was the organ donor for an intestinal transplant. The CDR3 runs from the conserved cysteine through the conserved F or W.

v_gene: TRBV7-8; j_gene: TRBJ1-4; CDR3aa: CASSSPGGTNEKLFF
v_gene: TRBV27; j_gene: TRBJ1-4; CDR3aa: CASSLLLGLNEKLFF
v_gene: TRBV9; j_gene: TRBJ2-7; CDR3aa: CASNEGAYEQYF
v_gene: TRBV30; j_gene: TRBJ2-1; CDR3aa: CAWGHVWNEQFF
v_gene: TRBV5-1; j_gene: TRBJ2-2; CDR3aa: CASSLRRETGELFF
v_gene: TRBV7-9; j_gene: TRBJ2-7; CDR3aa: CASSSSLHGGSYEQYF
v_gene: TRBV5-6; j_gene: TRBJ1-3; CDR3aa: CASSRDSRNSIYF
v_gene: TRBV21-1; j_gene: TRBJ2-5; CDR3aa: CASSKAGQGVAQYF
v_gene: TRBV9; j_gene: TRBJ1-3; CDR3aa: CASSATGTGNTIYF
v_gene: TRBV11-2; j_gene: TRBJ2-1; CDR3aa: CASTVEPTTGNEQFF
v_gene: TRBV2; j_gene: TRBJ1-4; CDR3aa: CASSGLAGPPTNEKLFF
v_gene: TRBV7-9; j_gene: TRBJ2-2; CDR3aa: CASSLALAETGELFF
v_gene: TRBV9; j_gene: TRBJ1-2; CDR3aa: CASSEGTYYGYTF
v_gene: TRBV5-8; j_gene: TRBJ2-7; CDR3aa: CASSLYLGQDSMSYEQYF
v_gene: TRBV9; j_gene: TRBJ2-7; CDR3aa: CASSVQDSPYEQYF
v_gene: TRBV19; j_gene: TRBJ2-1; CDR3aa: CASRTGQGDYNEQFF